A single sample gave rise to the 22 T cell receptor beta chains below, sequenced in a study of neurological immune-mediated disorders (dated by TCRdb to between 2018 and 2020). Library preparation used 5' RACE. TCRdb records Illumina HiSeq 2500 as the sequencer. TCRdb cleaned the public reads at Q25 with fastp, built clones with MiXCR and kept in-frame beta chains. CDR3 protein sequences are deduplicated, and each keeps its most common genes and DNA. The sample table contains tens of thousands of distinct CDR3 sequences; only one count was recorded for 3% to 4% of them. More than 2% of the sample comes from the top ten. Sequencing was carried out using PBMCs. These receptors all stem from a man younger than 45 with multiple sclerosis.

The chain recombines TRBV3-1 with TRBJ1-2; D is undetermined. The V gene's germline CDR1 is LGHDT and CDR2 YNNKEL (reference sequence). The CDR3 contains 12 residues. Trimming left V 3 bases short and J 8 bases short, with 10 bases between. In DNA form, the CDR3 reads TGTGCCAGCAGCCAGGAGGAATTCGGCTACACCTTC. This encodes CASSQEEFGYTF. The full variable domain, completed using reference TRBV3-1 and TRBJ1-2, is DTAVSQTPKYLVTQMGNDKSIKCEQNLGHDTMYWYKQDSKKFLKIMFSYNNKELIINETVPNRFSPKSPDKAHLNLHINSLELGDSAVYFCASSQEEFGYTFGSGTRLTVV.

Many counts were recorded for this clonotype. The V and J genes are TRBV4-2 and TRBJ2-1; possible D gene TRBD2, 6 bases. The ends were cut back, 3 bases at V and 8 bases at J, with 17 bases in the middle. Germline loops: CDR1 LGHNA, CDR2 YNFKEQ. The CDR3 spans 15 residues. The CDR3 loop is CASSQPAGTRHEQFF. CDR3 sequence (DNA): TGTGCCAGCAGCCAGCCGGCCGGGACTCGGCATGAGCAGTTCTTC.

This CDR3 is CASSYNDYYEQYF. In DNA, the CDR3 is TGTGCCAGCAGTTACAACGACTACTACGAGCAGTACTTC. The V and J genes are TRBV6-2 or TRBV6-3 and TRBJ2-7, with D possibly being TRBD2 (5 bases). The germline V and J ends were trimmed by 2 bases and 3 bases, with 8 bases remaining between them. In germline, CDR1 is MNHEY, CDR2 SVGEGT. The CDR3 runs 13 residues.

This clonotype was found many times. The genes are TRBV29-1 and TRBJ1-1; a possible D gene is TRBD1 (6 bases). The V gene lost 7 bases and the J gene lost 4 bases, with 19 bases spanning the gap. The CDR3 has 14 amino acids. Germline CDR1 reads SQVTM; CDR2 reads ANQGSEA. The CDR3 nucleotides read TGCAGCGGCCGTGGACAGAAGGAAGGCACTGAAGCTTTCTTT. This encodes CSGRGQKEGTEAFF.

The chain uses TRBV6-2 or TRBV6-3 and TRBJ1-1; D uncertain. CDR1 is MNHEY and CDR2 is SVGEGT in the germline V gene. V lost 6 bases and J lost 5, with 13 bases in between. The CDR3 has 13 residues. The CDR3 sequence: CASSPEWATEAFF. The CDR3, as DNA: TGTGCCAGCAGCCCCGAATGGGCTACTGAAGCTTTCTTT.

This clonotype was seen repeatedly, ten times or more. V gene TRBV7-2 combines with J gene TRBJ1-5; D possibly corresponds to TRBD1 (6 bases). V lost 3 bases to trimming and J lost 4 bases, with 13 bases between them. The CDR3 is made up of 15 amino acids. Germline V gene data show CDR1 as SGHTA and CDR2 as FQGNSA. The CDR3 DNA reads as TGTGCCAGCAGCTTCCTCGGGACACTAAATCAGCCCCAGCATTTT. It is translated as CASSFLGTLNQPQHF.

This clonotype was detected many times. The chain combines TRBV20-1 with TRBJ2-7; TRBD2 aligns across 8 bases. The CDR3 sequence is 14 residues long. Germline V gives CDR1 DFQATT, CDR2 SNEGSKA (reference sequence). Unmatched junction bases numbered 5, after V lost 2 bases and J lost 2 bases. As DNA, the CDR3 is TGCAGTGCTAGAAAAGCGGGGGTCACCTACGAGCAGTACTTC. Amino acid sequence: CSARKAGVTYEQYF.

This clonotype was seen repeatedly, ten times or more. The junction does not match germline at one end; this may be a read error. The gene calls are TRBV7-9 and TRBJ1-3, with TRBD1 as a possible D gene (6 bases). The length of the CDR3 is 10 residues. Germline values: CDR1 SEHNR, CDR2 FQNEAQ (reference sequence). The CDR3 reads CGGSGNTIYF. The CDR3 region has the DNA TGCGGGGGCAGCGGAAACACCATATATTTT.

The chain couples TRBV6-5 to TRBJ1-5; the match to TRBD1 covers 11 bases. With V trimmed by 6 bases and J by 6 bases, 10 bases remained unmatched. Per germline, CDR1 MNHEY and CDR2 SVGAGI. The CDR3 consists of 16 residues. As DNA, the CDR3 is TGTGCCAGCAGGTCCGGGACAGGGGGATTAGGTCAGCCCCAGCATTTT. This sequence encodes CASRSGTGGLGQPQHF.

Many counts were recorded for this clonotype. CDR3 region: CASSGGSTDTQYF. CDR3 coding DNA: TGTGCCAGCAGCGGGGGGAGCACAGATACGCAGTATTTT. The chain recombines TRBV6-5 with TRBJ2-3, with 7 bases lining up with TRBD2. CDR1 is MNHEY, CDR2 SVGAGI, per germline. This CDR3 is built from 13 residues. J was trimmed by 0 bases and V by 6 bases; bases with no gene match: 0.

In regard to this clonotype: A read error may produce the germline difference seen at one junction end. This rearrangement joins TRBV12-3 or TRBV12-4 to TRBJ1-5; 8 bases align to TRBD1. This CDR3 comprises 14 residues. CDR3 sequence (DNA): TGTGCCAGCAGTCGATGGACAGGGAATCAGCCCCAGAATTTT. It is translated as CASSRWTGNQPQNF.

This clonotype has only a few counts. This rearrangement joins TRBV6-1 to TRBJ1-5; 8 bases are shared with TRBD1. This CDR3 spans 16 amino acids. Germline CDR1 reads MNHNS; CDR2 reads SASEGT. The J segment lost 4 bases and the V segment lost 3 bases, leaving 8 bases of the junction unmatched. In nucleotides, the CDR3 is TGTGCCAGCAGTGAGATACAGGGGGTGTCTAATCAGCCCCAGCATTTT. This gives the protein CASSEIQGVSNQPQHF.

This clonotype is medium-sized. The chain combines TRBV6-5 with TRBJ1-2; perhaps TRBD1 as D (5 bases). The CDR3 consists of 15 residues. Germline CDR1 is MNHEY and CDR2 is SVGAGI. V was trimmed by 0 bases and J by 4 bases, leaving 12 bases between them. The CDR3 coding sequence is TGTGCCAGCAGTTACTCTGGCAGGGCGATCTATGGCTACACCTTC. Translating it yields CASSYSGRAIYGYTF.

This clonotype has at least ten counts. V usage is TRBV5-1 and J usage is TRBJ2-7; D gene ambiguous. Germline V gene data show CDR1 as SGHRS and CDR2 as YFSETQ. Trimming pared 0 bases from V and 9 bases from J, leaving 7 bases between. This CDR3 spans 11 amino acids. The CDR3 is CASSLEERQYF. The CDR3 DNA sequence: TGCGCCAGCAGCTTGGAGGAACGGCAGTACTTC.

Ten or more counts support this clonotype. The CDR3 sequence: CATSPGQGREKLFF. As DNA, the CDR3 is TGTGCCACCAGCCCGGGACAGGGACGCGAAAAACTGTTTTTT. The genes are TRBV24-1 and TRBJ1-4; 9 bases agree with TRBD1. Germline V gene lookup returns CDR1 KGHDR and CDR2 SFDVKD. V was clipped by 7 bases and J by 8 bases; unmatched bases: 7. The CDR3 has 14 amino acids.

This clonotype has at least ten counts. The chain has TRBV12-3 or TRBV12-4 and TRBJ1-2; D not certain. The V and J ends lost 6 bases and 2 bases respectively, with 10 bases between them. The CDR3 has 13 residues. Written as DNA, the CDR3 is TGTGCCAGCAGAATAGCGGGGAACTATGGCTACACCTTC. Translation: CASRIAGNYGYTF.

This clonotype showed up many times. The chain has TRBV5-6 and TRBJ1-2, with 12 bases aligning to TRBD1. Germline trimming cut 4 bases from V and 2 bases from J; bases unmatched to any gene: 9. CDR3 length equals 17 residues. The germline V gene has CDR1 SGHDT and CDR2 YYEEEE. CDR3 region: CASSLTGQGAWNYGYTF. CDR3 sequence (DNA): TGTGCCAGCAGCCTTACGGGACAGGGGGCGTGGAACTATGGCTACACCTTC.

This chain uses TRBV24-1 with TRBJ2-1; D remains unclear. Germline assignment: CDR1 KGHDR and CDR2 SFDVKD. V was trimmed by 4 bases and J by 6 bases, leaving 3 bases between them. The length of the CDR3 is 11 residues. CDR3 residues: CATSDTNEQFF. In DNA, the CDR3 is TGTGCCACCAGTGACACCAATGAGCAGTTCTTC.

This clonotype was observed many times. The chain is built from TRBV6-4 and TRBJ1-2; TRBD1 might be the D (6 bases). Trimming took off 4 bases at V and 4 bases at J, with 16 bases between the two ends. The germline V gene has CDR1 MRHNA and CDR2 SNTAGT. CDR3 length: 15 amino acids. In DNA form, the CDR3 reads TGTGCCAGCAGTGTCTCGACAGGAACCTTCTATGGCTACACCTTC. It is translated as CASSVSTGTFYGYTF.

This clonotype was seen repeatedly, ten times or more. V is TRBV4-1 and J is TRBJ2-7; possible D gene TRBD2, 5 bases. This CDR3 spans 15 amino acids. CDR1 is MGHRA, CDR2 YSYEKL, per germline. Trimming took 0 bases from V and 3 from J, leaving 12 bases between them. The CDR3 spells CASSQDLSRGYEQYF. The CDR3 DNA sequence: TGCGCCAGCAGCCAAGATCTCAGCCGGGGCTACGAGCAGTACTTC.

Written as DNA, the CDR3 is TGTGCCAGCTCACCACCGCTTTTATCTGGGGCCAACGTCCTGACTTTC. Amino acid sequence: CASSPPLLSGANVLTF. The chain uses TRBV18 and TRBJ2-6; D gene ambiguous. Trimming stripped 0 bases from V and 1 base from J, with 7 bases between. CDR3 length: 16 amino acids. Germline CDR1 is KGHSH and CDR2 is LQKENI.

This clonotype was counted at least ten times. V and J are TRBV20-1 and TRBJ1-4; the D is unclear. The CDR3 totals 14 residues. The V end lost 0 bases, the J end lost 0 bases, and 5 bases lay between the germline ends. Germline V gives CDR1 DFQATT, CDR2 SNEGSKA (reference sequence). CDR3 bases: TGCAGTGCTAGAGAGACTTCAACTAATGAAAAACTGTTTTTT. It encodes CSARETSTNEKLFF.